The 5 T cell receptor beta chains below come from one sample, sequenced in a study of T cell responses to AZD1222 COVID-19 vaccine. Generated by immunoSEQ multiplex PCR, the TCRdb table keeps only in-frame clones and is missing some. Seen here are 180,000 or so clones, about 90% observed once, and the top ten hold approximately 1.3%. Sequencing was performed on peripheral blood, taken 28 days after the second AZD1222 dose. The receptors shown here come from an adult who received the AZD1222 COVID-19 vaccine.

The CDR3: CASRREPYGYTF. DNA of the CDR3: TGTGCCAGTAGGAGGGAGCCCTATGGCTACACCTTC. The chain joins TRBV19 to TRBJ1-2; D not certain. V was shortened by 6 bases and J by 4 bases, with 9 bases between the two germline ends. The CDR3 has 12 residues. The germline V gene has CDR1 LNHDA and CDR2 SQIVND (reference sequence).

V and J are TRBV5-4 and TRBJ1-1; possibly TRBD1 for D (5 bases). V was cut by 0 bases and J by 3 bases, with 9 bases left in between. Germline CDR1 is SGHNT and CDR2 is YYREEE (reference sequence). The CDR3 has 14 residues. The CDR3: CASSLGGGDTEAFF. The CDR3 nucleotides are TGTGCCAGCAGCTTGGGCGGGGGTGACACTGAAGCTTTCTTT. The whole variable domain, remainder taken from reference TRBV5-4 and TRBJ1-1, is ETGVTQSPTHLIKTRGQQVTLRCSSQSGHNTVSWYQQALGQGPQFIFQYYREEENGRGNFPPRFSGLQFPNYSSELNVNALELDDSALYLCASSLGGGDTEAFFGQGTRLTVV.

The CDR3 here is CAAETSSGNTDTQYF. The DNA for the CDR3 is TGTGCCGCCGAAACATCTAGCGGTAACACAGATACGCAGTATTTT. The V gene is TRBV5-4, the J gene TRBJ2-3, with TRBD2 matching over 7 bases. CDR1 is SGHNT and CDR2 is YYREEE in the germline V gene (reference sequence). Trimming cost V 10 bases and J 2 bases; bases outside gene matches: 13. The length of the CDR3 is 15 residues.

This rearrangement joins TRBV19 to TRBJ2-7; possibly TRBD1 for D (6 bases). Germline assignment: CDR1 LNHDA and CDR2 SQIVND (reference sequence). Trimming removed 0 bases at V and 0 bases at J, with 9 bases between. The CDR3 is made up of 15 amino acids. This CDR3 is CASSIDHRDSYEQYF. The CDR3 DNA sequence: TGTGCCAGTAGTATAGATCACAGGGACTCCTACGAGCAGTACTTC.

The chain combines TRBV7-3 with TRBJ1-1; no clear D. The CDR3 totals 14 residues. CDR1 is SGHTA, CDR2 FQGTGA, per germline. The germline V and J ends were trimmed by 5 bases and 4 bases, with 14 bases remaining between them. The CDR3, as DNA: TGTGCCAGCAGCCCTTCCATAGGAGCCACTGAAGCTTTCTTT. Translation: CASSPSIGATEAFF.